The clone carrying this T cell receptor (beta chain) was observed a few times. Its specificity is unknown. Investigators reverse transcribed all isolated RNA, so they sequenced expressed TCRB transcripts. Profiled with immunoSEQ multiplex PCR; TCRdb holds only in-frame clones, not every one. The table lists fewer than 650,000 clones, 15% to 18% of them singletons. The data were taken from a study of beta chain features in type 1 diabetes. Purity exceeded 95% in all sorted populations. Findings and caveats of the study: TCRB CDR3 length was moderately but significantly reduced in all four CD4+ subsets of Type 1 diabetes patients. Possible PCR preference for shorter templates applied equally to patients and controls.

The sample consisted of naive CD4+ T cells from blood. The sequence derives from a man aged 18 to 29 in good health.

This chain's CDR3 is CASSDQQGVGYTF. The CDR3 region has the DNA TGTGCCAGCAGTGACCAACAGGGAGTAGGCTACACCTTC. The J gene is TRBJ1-2, the V gene TRBV6-1; D is perhaps TRBD1 (6 bases). Deletions cut 3 bases from V and 8 bases from J, with 13 bases between. The CDR3 is 13 amino acids. CDR1 and CDR2 (germline): MNHNS, SASEGT.